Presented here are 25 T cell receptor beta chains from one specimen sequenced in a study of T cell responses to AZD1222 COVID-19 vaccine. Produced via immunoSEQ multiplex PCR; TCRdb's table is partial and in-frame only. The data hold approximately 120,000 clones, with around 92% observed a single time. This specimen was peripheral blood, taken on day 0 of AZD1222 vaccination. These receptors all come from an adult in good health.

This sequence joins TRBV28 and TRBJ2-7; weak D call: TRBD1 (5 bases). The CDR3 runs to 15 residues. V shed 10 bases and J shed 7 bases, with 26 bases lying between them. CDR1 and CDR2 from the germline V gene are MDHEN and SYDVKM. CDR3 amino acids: CATRGRGASPGEQYF. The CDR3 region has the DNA TGTGCCACTAGGGGTAGGGGCGCGTCCCCAGGGGAGCAGTACTTC. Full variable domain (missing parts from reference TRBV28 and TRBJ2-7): DVKVTQSSRYLVKRTGEKVFLECVQDMDHENMFWYRQDPGLGLRLIYFSYDVKMKEKGDIPEGYSVSREKKERFSLILESASTNQTSMYLCATRGRGASPGEQYFGPGTRLTVT.

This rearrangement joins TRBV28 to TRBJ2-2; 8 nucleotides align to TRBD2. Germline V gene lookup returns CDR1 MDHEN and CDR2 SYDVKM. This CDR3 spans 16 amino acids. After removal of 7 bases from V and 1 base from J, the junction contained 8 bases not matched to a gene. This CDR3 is CASTHRGGLNTGELFF. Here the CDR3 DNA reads TGTGCCAGCACCCATCGGGGGGGCTTGAACACCGGGGAGCTGTTTTTT.

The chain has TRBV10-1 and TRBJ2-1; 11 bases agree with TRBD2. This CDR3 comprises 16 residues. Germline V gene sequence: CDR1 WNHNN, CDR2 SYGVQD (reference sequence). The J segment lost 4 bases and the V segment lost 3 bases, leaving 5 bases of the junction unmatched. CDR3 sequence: CASSDLTSGNYNEQFF. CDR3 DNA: TGCGCCAGCAGTGACCTGACTAGCGGGAATTACAATGAGCAGTTCTTC.

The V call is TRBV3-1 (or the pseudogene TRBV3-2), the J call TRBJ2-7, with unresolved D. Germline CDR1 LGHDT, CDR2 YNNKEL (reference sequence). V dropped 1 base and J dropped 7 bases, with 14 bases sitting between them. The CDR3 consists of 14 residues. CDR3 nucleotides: TGTGCCAGCAGCCAAGGCTGGGGTAGCTTTGAGCAGTACTTC. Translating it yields CASSQGWGSFEQYF.

CDR3 DNA sequence: TGCAGCGTCTCTGGGGGTGTTGCCTATGGCTACACCTTC. This encodes CSVSGGVAYGYTF. The chain employs TRBV29-1 and TRBJ1-2, with D possibly matching TRBD1 (5 bases). Germline CDR1 reads SQVTM; CDR2 reads ANQGSEA. The CDR3 spans 13 residues. Trimming left V 6 bases short and J 4 bases short, with 15 bases between.

The CDR3 nucleotides read TGTGCCAGCAGCCAGAACACAGGGAACAATGAGCAGTTCTTC. Translating it yields CASSQNTGNNEQFF. This chain uses TRBV3-1 (or the pseudogene TRBV3-2) with TRBJ2-1; a weak D match, TRBD1 (6 bases). Germline V CDR1 and CDR2: LGHDT, YNNKEL (reference sequence). This CDR3 has 14 residues. V gave up 3 bases and J gave up 5 bases, with 11 bases separating them.

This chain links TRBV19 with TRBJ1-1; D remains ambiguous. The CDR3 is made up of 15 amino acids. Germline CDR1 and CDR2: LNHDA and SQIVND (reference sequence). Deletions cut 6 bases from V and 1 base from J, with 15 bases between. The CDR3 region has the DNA TGTGCCAGTAGCACCACCGAGGTTCAGAACACTGAAGCTTTCTTT. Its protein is CASSTTEVQNTEAFF.

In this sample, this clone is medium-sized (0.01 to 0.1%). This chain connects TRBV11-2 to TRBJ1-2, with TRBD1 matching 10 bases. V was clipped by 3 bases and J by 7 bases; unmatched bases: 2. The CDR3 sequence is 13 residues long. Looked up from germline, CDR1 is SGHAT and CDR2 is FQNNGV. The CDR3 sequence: CASSLGDRGGYTF. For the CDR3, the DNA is TGTGCCAGCAGCTTGGGGGACAGGGGTGGCTACACCTTC.

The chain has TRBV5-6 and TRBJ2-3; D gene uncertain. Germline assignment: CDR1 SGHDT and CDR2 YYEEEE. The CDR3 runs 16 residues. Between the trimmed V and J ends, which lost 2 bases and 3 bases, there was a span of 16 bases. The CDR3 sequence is CASSFLLGEKTDTQYF. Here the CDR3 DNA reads TGTGCCAGCAGCTTTCTCTTAGGCGAAAAGACAGATACGCAGTATTTT.

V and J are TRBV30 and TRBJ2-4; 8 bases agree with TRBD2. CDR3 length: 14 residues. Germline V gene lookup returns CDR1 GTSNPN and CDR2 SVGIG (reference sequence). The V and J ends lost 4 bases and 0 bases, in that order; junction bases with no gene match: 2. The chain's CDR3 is CAWNGGVAKNIQYF. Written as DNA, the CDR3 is TGTGCCTGGAACGGGGGGGTAGCCAAAAACATTCAGTACTTC.

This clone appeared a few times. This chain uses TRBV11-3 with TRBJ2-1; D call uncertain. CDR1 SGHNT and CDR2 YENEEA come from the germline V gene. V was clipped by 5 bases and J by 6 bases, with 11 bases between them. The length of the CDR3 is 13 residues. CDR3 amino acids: CASSERMTNEQFF. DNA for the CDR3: TGTGCCAGCAGCGAACGGATGACCAATGAGCAGTTCTTC.

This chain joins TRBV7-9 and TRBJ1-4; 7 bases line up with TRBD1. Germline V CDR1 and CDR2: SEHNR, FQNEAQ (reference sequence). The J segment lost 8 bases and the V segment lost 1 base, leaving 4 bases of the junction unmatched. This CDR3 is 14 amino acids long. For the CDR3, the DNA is TGTGCCAGCAGCTTAGAAGGGGGCAGCGAAAAACTGTTTTTT. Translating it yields CASSLEGGSEKLFF.

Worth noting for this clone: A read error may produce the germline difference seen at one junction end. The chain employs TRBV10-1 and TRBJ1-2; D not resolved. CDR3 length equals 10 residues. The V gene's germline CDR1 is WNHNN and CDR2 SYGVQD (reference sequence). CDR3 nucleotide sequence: TGCGCCAGCAGTAACCGGGAAGTCTACTTC. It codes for CASSNREVYF.

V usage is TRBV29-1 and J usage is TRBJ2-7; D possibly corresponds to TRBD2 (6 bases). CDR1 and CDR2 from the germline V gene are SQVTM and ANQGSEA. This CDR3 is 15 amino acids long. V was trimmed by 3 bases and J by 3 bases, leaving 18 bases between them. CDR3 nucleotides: TGCAGCGTTGATGGTGTGGAGGGGCGTTACTACGAGCAGTACTTC. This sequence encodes CSVDGVEGRYYEQYF.

The CDR3 region is CACKPLAGEVGSYNEQFF. As DNA, the CDR3 is TGTGCCTGCAAGCCCCTAGCGGGAGAAGTGGGCTCCTACAATGAGCAGTTCTTC. The chain recombines TRBV27 with TRBJ2-1; 10 bases are shared with TRBD2. The length of the CDR3 is 18 residues. Trimming at V came to 11 bases and at J to 0 bases, leaving 16 bases not matched to a gene. The V gene's germline CDR1 is MNHEY and CDR2 SMNVEV (reference sequence).

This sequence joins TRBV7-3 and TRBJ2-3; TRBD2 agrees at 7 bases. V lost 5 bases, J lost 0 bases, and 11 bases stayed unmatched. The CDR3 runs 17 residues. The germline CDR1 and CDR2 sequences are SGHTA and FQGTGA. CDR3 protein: CASSLKGLSTSTDTQYF. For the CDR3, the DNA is TGTGCCAGCAGCCTAAAGGGACTAAGTACTAGCACAGATACGCAGTATTTT.

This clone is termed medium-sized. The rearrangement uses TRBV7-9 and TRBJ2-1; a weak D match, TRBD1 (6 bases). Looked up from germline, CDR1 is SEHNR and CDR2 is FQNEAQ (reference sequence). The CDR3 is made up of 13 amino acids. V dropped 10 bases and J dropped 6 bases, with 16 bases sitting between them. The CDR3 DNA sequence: TGTGCCACGCAGGGGACGGACTCCAATGAGCAGTTCTTC. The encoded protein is CATQGTDSNEQFF.

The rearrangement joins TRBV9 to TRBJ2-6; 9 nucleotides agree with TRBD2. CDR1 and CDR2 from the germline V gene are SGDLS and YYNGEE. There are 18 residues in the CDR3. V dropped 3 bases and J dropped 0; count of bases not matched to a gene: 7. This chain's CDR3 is CASSGWTSESSGANVLTF. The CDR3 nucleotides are TGTGCCAGCAGCGGCTGGACTAGCGAAAGCTCTGGGGCCAACGTCCTGACTTTC.

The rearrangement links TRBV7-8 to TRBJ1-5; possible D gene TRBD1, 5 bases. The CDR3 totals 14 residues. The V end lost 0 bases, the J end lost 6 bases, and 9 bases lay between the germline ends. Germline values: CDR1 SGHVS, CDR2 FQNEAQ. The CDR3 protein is CASSLATGGQPQHF. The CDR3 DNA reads TGTGCCAGCAGCTTAGCGACTGGGGGTCAGCCCCAGCATTTT. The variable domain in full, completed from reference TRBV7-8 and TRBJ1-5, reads GAGVSQSPRYKVAKRGQDVALRCDPISGHVSLFWYQQALGQGPEFLTYFQNEAQLDKSGLPSDRFFAERPEGSVSTLKIQRTQQEDSAVYLCASSLATGGQPQHFGDGTRLSIL.

The CDR3 protein is CASSFPFRGRVSGANVLTF. In DNA form, the CDR3 reads TGTGCCAGCAGCTTCCCTTTCCGGGGGCGCGTATCTGGGGCCAACGTCCTGACTTTC. The gene calls are TRBV11-2 and TRBJ2-6; the D call may be TRBD1 or TRBD2 (6 bases each). CDR3 length equals 19 residues. The germline V gene encodes CDR1 SGHAT and CDR2 FQNNGV. Between the trimmed V and J ends, which lost 3 bases and 1 base, there was a span of 19 bases.

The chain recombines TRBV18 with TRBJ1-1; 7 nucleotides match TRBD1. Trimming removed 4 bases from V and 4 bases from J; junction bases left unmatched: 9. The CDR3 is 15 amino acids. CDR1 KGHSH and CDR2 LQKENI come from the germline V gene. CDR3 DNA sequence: TGTGCCAGCTCACTTGGACAGGTTGGGAGCACTGAAGCTTTCTTT. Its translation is CASSLGQVGSTEAFF.

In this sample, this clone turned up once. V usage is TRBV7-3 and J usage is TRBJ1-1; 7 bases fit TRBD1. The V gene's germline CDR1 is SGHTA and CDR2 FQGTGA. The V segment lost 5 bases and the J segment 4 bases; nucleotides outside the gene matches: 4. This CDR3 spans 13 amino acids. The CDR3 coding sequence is TGTGCCAGCAGCCGACAGGGAAGCACTGAAGCTTTCTTT. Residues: CASSRQGSTEAFF. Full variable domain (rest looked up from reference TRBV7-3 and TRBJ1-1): GAGVSQTPSNKVTEKGKYVELRCDPISGHTALYWYRQSLGQGPEFLIYFQGTGAADDSGLPNDRFFAVRPEGSVSTLKIQRTERGDSAVYLCASSRQGSTEAFFGQGTRLTVV.

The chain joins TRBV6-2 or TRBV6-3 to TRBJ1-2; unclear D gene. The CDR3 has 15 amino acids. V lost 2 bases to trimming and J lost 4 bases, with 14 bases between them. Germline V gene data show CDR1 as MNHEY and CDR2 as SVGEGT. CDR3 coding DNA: TGTGCCAGCAGTTACCGTAACACGGCCGCCTATGGCTACACCTTC. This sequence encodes CASSYRNTAAYGYTF.

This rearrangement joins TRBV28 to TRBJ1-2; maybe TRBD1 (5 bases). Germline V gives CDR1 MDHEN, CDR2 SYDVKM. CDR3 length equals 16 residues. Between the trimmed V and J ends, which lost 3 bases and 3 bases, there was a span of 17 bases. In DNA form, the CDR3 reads TGTGCCAGCAGTTTGGAGGGGCCCGCGGTTTACTATGGCTACACCTTC. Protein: CASSLEGPAVYYGYTF.

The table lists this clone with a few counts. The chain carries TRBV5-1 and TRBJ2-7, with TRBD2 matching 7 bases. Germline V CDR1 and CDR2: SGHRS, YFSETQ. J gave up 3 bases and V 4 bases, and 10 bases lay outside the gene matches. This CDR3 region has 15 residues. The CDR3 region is CASSAQAGSIYEQYF. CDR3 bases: TGCGCCAGCAGCGCACAAGCGGGGTCGATCTACGAGCAGTACTTC.